The 23 T cell receptor beta chains below come from one sample, sequenced in a study of graft-versus-host responses after intestinal transplantation. Assay used: immunoSEQ multiplex PCR; TCRdb lists only in-frame clones, some missing. The sample includes under 15,000 clones, about three quarters seen only once; the top ten take approximately 4.3%. Processing released intraepithelial and lamina propria lymphocytes from the graft tissue. The sample consisted of ileum tissue, taken about 140 days after intestinal transplantation. The receptors originated from a human patient who received an intestinal transplant, so some T cells may come from the graft donor.

The chain is built from TRBV6-7 and TRBJ1-1; the match to TRBD1 covers 7 bases. TRBV6-7 qualifies as an ORF whose function is uncertain. V lost 0 bases, J lost 2 bases, and 3 bases stayed unmatched. There are 15 residues in the CDR3. The CDR3 nucleotides read TGTGCCAGCAGTTACTCGACAGGGACCAACACTGAAGCTTTCTTT. It yields the protein CASSYSTGTNTEAFF.

The chain is built from TRBV2 and TRBJ2-1; possibly TRBD1 for D (5 bases). Trimming stripped 7 bases from V and 7 bases from J, with 14 bases between. Germline-derived CDR1 and CDR2 are SNHLY and FYNNEI. CDR3 size: 13 residues. CDR3: CASTSFKGNEQFF. CDR3 coding DNA: TGTGCCAGCACGTCCTTCAAGGGGAATGAGCAGTTCTTC. Filled out from reference TRBV2 and TRBJ2-1, the complete variable domain reads EPEVTQTPSHQVTQMGQEVILRCVPISNHLYFYWYRQILGQKVEFLVSFYNNEISEKSEIFDDQFSVERPDGSNFTLKIRSTKLEDSAMYFCASTSFKGNEQFFGPGTRLTVL.

J is TRBJ2-4 and V is TRBV7-9, with 8 bases matching TRBD2. J gave up 5 bases and V 5 bases, and 14 bases lay outside the gene matches. In germline, CDR1 is SEHNR, CDR2 FQNEAQ (reference sequence). The CDR3 has 17 residues. The chain's CDR3 is CASSDSGTGGSQNIQYF. The CDR3 DNA follows: TGTGCCAGCAGCGATTCCGGGACGGGGGGGTCCCAAAACATTCAGTACTTC. Full variable domain (rest looked up from reference TRBV7-9 and TRBJ2-4): DTGVSQNPRHKITKRGQNVTFRCDPISEHNRLYWYRQTLGQGPEFLTYFQNEAQLEKSRLLSDRFSAERPKGSFSTLEIQRTEQGDSAMYLCASSDSGTGGSQNIQYFGAGTRLSVL.

In this sample, this clone turned up once. The V gene is TRBV11-2, the J gene TRBJ1-1; 12 bases are shared with TRBD1. In germline, CDR1 is SGHAT, CDR2 FQNNGV. CDR3 length equals 14 residues. The trim removed 5 bases at V and 6 bases at J, leaving 4 bases unmatched. CDR3 residues: CASSPGQGAPEAFF. The DNA of the CDR3 is TGTGCCAGCAGCCCGGGACAGGGGGCCCCTGAAGCTTTCTTT.

This sequence joins TRBV2 and TRBJ2-5, with D unclear. The germline gives CDR1 SNHLY, CDR2 FYNNEI. With 9 bases removed from V and 4 bases from J, the gap between germline ends came to 12 bases. The CDR3 is 12 amino acids. The CDR3, as DNA: TGTGCCAGTAGCCCCCAGAGAGAGACCCAGTACTTC. Translated, it gives CASSPQRETQYF.

This clone appeared a few times. This chain joins TRBV7-2 and TRBJ1-1; tentatively, D is TRBD1 (5 bases). Germline CDR1 and CDR2: SGHTA and FQGNSA. The CDR3 runs 13 residues. V was trimmed by 3 bases and J by 5 bases, leaving 10 bases between them. CDR3 in DNA: TGTGCCAGCAGCTTCGGGGGTCAAACTGAAGCTTTCTTT. Translating gives CASSFGGQTEAFF.

The chain employs TRBV19 and TRBJ1-1; D gene uncertain. Trimming took 6 bases from V and 3 from J, leaving 8 bases between them. Germline V gene lookup returns CDR1 LNHDA and CDR2 SQIVND (reference sequence). The CDR3 has 12 amino acids. This CDR3 reads CASRVGDTEAFF. For the CDR3, the DNA is TGTGCCAGTAGGGTCGGGGACACTGAAGCTTTCTTT.

Only one count was recorded for this clone. This rearrangement joins TRBV7-6 to TRBJ2-5, with 7 bases aligning to TRBD2. The CDR3 loop spans 16 amino acids. Germline assignment: CDR1 SGHVS and CDR2 FNYEAQ. With 5 bases clipped from V and 0 bases from J, the junction kept 9 bases outside the gene matches. CDR3 amino acids: CASSHGLGRYQETQYF. CDR3 sequence (DNA): TGTGCCAGCAGCCACGGACTAGGACGATACCAAGAGACCCAGTACTTC.

This clone is judged medium-sized. This chain joins TRBV5-1 and TRBJ2-5; the D is unclear. Germline lookup yields CDR1 SGHRS and CDR2 YFSETQ. The V and J ends lost 9 bases and 5 bases respectively, with 5 bases between them. The CDR3 runs 9 residues. CDR3 loop: CANRETQYF. The DNA of the CDR3 is TGCGCCAACCGGGAGACCCAGTACTTC. Using reference TRBV5-1 and TRBJ2-5 for the parts outside the CDR3, the full variable domain is KAGVTQTPRYLIKTRGQQVTLSCSPISGHRSVSWYQQTPGQGLQFLFEYFSETQRNKGNFPGRFSGRQFSNSRSEMNVSTLELGDSALYLCANRETQYFGPGTRLLVL.

V is TRBV5-6 and J is TRBJ2-7; 13 bases are a match to TRBD2. The trim removed 1 base at V and 0 bases at J, leaving 10 bases unmatched. This CDR3 has 19 residues. CDR1 and CDR2 (germline): SGHDT, YYEEEE. The CDR3 loop reads CASSLKIGLAGVLSYEQYF. CDR3 sequence (DNA): TGTGCCAGCAGCTTGAAAATTGGACTAGCGGGAGTCCTCTCCTACGAGCAGTACTTC. Together with reference TRBV5-6 and TRBJ2-7, the CDR3 gives the full variable domain: DAGVTQSPTHLIKTRGQQVTLRCSPKSGHDTVSWYQQALGQGPQFIFQYYEEEERQRGNFPDRFSGHQFPNYSSELNVNALLLGDSALYLCASSLKIGLAGVLSYEQYFGPGTRLTVT.

This chain connects TRBV28 to TRBJ1-4; unclear D gene. V was shortened by 3 bases and J by 3 bases, with 8 bases between the two germline ends. CDR1 and CDR2 from the germline V gene are MDHEN and SYDVKM. The CDR3 covers 14 residues. CDR3 region: CASSFLAPNEKLFF. CDR3 DNA: TGTGCCAGCAGTTTCTTAGCCCCTAATGAAAAACTGTTTTTT.

This chain connects TRBV2 to TRBJ2-1, with 8 bases fitting TRBD1. The CDR3 has 14 residues. Germline loops: CDR1 SNHLY, CDR2 FYNNEI. V shed 6 bases, J shed 6 bases, and the junction held 7 bases outside the gene matches. CDR3 coding DNA: TGTGCCAGCAGGGACCGGACAGGGAGCAATGAGCAGTTCTTC. This codes for CASRDRTGSNEQFF.

This clone was counted once. The chain employs TRBV7-2 and TRBJ1-5; D gene unclear. Germline V lookup: CDR1 SGHTA, CDR2 FQGNSA. V was cut by 1 base and J by 2 bases, with 9 bases left in between. The CDR3 sequence is 15 residues long. The CDR3 DNA follows: TGTGCCAGCAGCTTAGGGTCCCCGGGCAATCAGCCCCAGCATTTT. It encodes CASSLGSPGNQPQHF.

This chain links TRBV11-3 with TRBJ1-3; D is uncertain. Trimming shortened V by 2 bases and J by 0 bases, and 8 bases separated the two germline ends. Germline-derived CDR1 and CDR2 are SGHNT and YENEEA. CDR3 size: 15 residues. This chain's CDR3 is CASSLSLNSGNTIYF. Written as DNA, the CDR3 is TGTGCCAGCAGCTTATCACTGAACTCTGGAAACACCATATATTTT.

V usage is TRBV5-1 and J usage is TRBJ2-3, with D possibly TRBD1 on 6 matching bases. The V end lost 4 bases, the J end lost 3 bases, and 12 bases lay between the germline ends. The germline CDR1 and CDR2 sequences are SGHRS and YFSETQ. There are 14 residues in the CDR3. The CDR3 coding sequence is TGCGCCAGCAGCCAGGAGCAGGGGACAGATACGCAGTATTTT. Translation: CASSQEQGTDTQYF.

The V gene is TRBV11-2, the J gene TRBJ2-1, with TRBD2 matching 9 bases. Germline-derived CDR1 and CDR2 are SGHAT and FQNNGV. The CDR3 loop spans 15 amino acids. The trim removed 5 bases at V and 2 bases at J, leaving 4 bases unmatched. The CDR3: CASSPTSGPYNEQFF. CDR3 bases: TGTGCCAGCAGCCCTACTAGCGGGCCCTACAATGAGCAGTTCTTC.

The chain joins TRBV5-1 to TRBJ2-2; 7 nucleotides align to TRBD2. Losses at the gene ends were 4 bases for V and 8 bases for J; bases not matched to a gene: 8. Germline V gene sequence: CDR1 SGHRS, CDR2 YFSETQ. The CDR3 has 14 residues. DNA for the CDR3: TGCGCCAGCAGCCCAGCCGCGGGGGTGGGGGAGCTGTTTTTT. It is translated as CASSPAAGVGELFF.

The chain is built from TRBV10-1 and TRBJ2-7; a possible D gene is TRBD1 (6 bases). Per germline, CDR1 WNHNN and CDR2 SYGVQD (reference sequence). This CDR3 comprises 13 residues. V was trimmed by 10 bases and J by 0 bases, leaving 13 bases between them. The DNA for the CDR3 is TGCGCCAAACCGACAGGCGCCTCCTACGAGCAGTACTTC. Amino acids: CAKPTGASYEQYF.

V is TRBV18 and J is TRBJ2-1; 15 bases agree with TRBD2. The germline CDR1 and CDR2 sequences are KGHSH and LQKENI. V shed 3 bases and J 8 bases; nucleotides not matched to a gene: 5. CDR3 size: 16 residues. This CDR3 is CASSPRTSGGADEQFF. CDR3 nucleotide sequence: TGTGCCAGCTCACCGAGGACTAGCGGGGGGGCGGATGAGCAGTTCTTC.

The gene calls are TRBV5-5 and TRBJ2-7, with D maybe TRBD2 (6 bases). The germline V gene encodes CDR1 SGHKS and CDR2 YYEKEE (reference sequence). This CDR3 contains 14 residues. The ends were cut back, 4 bases at V and 7 bases at J, with 18 bases in the middle. This chain's CDR3 is CASSQGGPSGEQYF. Written as DNA, the CDR3 is TGTGCCAGCAGCCAAGGAGGGCCCTCGGGGGAGCAGTACTTC.

The chain combines TRBV7-8 with TRBJ1-3; D is unclear. The germline V and J ends were trimmed by 3 bases and 0 bases, with 15 bases remaining between them. In germline, CDR1 is SGHVS, CDR2 FQNEAQ. This CDR3 spans 17 amino acids. CDR3 in amino acids: CASSLTIGWGSGNTIYF. Written as DNA, the CDR3 is TGTGCCAGCAGCTTGACTATTGGGTGGGGCTCTGGAAACACCATATATTTT.

The V and J genes are TRBV6-1 and TRBJ2-2; D is unclear. V was cut by 5 bases and J by 7 bases, with 8 bases left in between. Per the germline V gene, CDR1 is MNHNS and CDR2 is SASEGT. The CDR3 length is 12 residues. CDR3 region: CASSSTYGELFF. The CDR3 DNA reads TGTGCCAGCAGTTCCACCTACGGGGAGCTGTTTTTT.

The J gene is TRBJ2-3, the V gene TRBV7-9, with 13 bases lining up with TRBD2. There are 16 residues in the CDR3. Losses at the gene ends were 1 base for V and 7 bases for J; bases not matched to a gene: 5. Germline assignment: CDR1 SEHNR and CDR2 FQNEAQ (reference sequence). DNA for the CDR3: TGTGCCAGCAGCTTAGGGACTAGCGGGGGAGTGAATACGCAGTATTTT. Translating it yields CASSLGTSGGVNTQYF.